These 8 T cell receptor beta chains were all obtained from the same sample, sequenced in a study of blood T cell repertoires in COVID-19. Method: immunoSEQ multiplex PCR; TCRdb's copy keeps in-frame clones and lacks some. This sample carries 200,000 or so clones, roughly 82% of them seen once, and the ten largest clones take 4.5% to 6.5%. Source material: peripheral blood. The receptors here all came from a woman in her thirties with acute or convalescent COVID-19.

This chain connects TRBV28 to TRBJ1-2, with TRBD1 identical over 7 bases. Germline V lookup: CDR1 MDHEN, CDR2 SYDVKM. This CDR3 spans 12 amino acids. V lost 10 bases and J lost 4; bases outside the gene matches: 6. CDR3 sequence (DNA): TGTGCCACCCGGACAGGTTCCTATGGCTACACCTTC. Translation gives CATRTGSYGYTF.

The CDR3 is CASSQGRDWYNEQFF. The DNA for the CDR3 is TGTGCCAGCAGCCAAGGTAGGGACTGGTACAATGAGCAGTTCTTC. The chain employs TRBV14 and TRBJ2-1, with D maybe TRBD2 (6 bases). Germline V gene lookup returns CDR1 SGHDN and CDR2 FVKESK. The CDR3 is 15 residues long. V lost 1 base and J lost 4, with 11 bases in between.

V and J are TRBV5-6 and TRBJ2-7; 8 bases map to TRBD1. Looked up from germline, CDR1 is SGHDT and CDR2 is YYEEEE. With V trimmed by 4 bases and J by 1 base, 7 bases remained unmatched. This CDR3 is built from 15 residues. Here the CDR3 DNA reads TGTGCCAGCAGCCGCATTACAGGGGGGTCCTACGAGCAGTACTTC. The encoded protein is CASSRITGGSYEQYF.

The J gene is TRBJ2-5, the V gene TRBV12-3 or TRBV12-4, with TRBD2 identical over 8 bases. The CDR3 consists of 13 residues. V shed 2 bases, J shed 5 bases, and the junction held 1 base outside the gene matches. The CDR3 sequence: CASSLPSGETQYF. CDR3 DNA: TGTGCCAGCAGTTTACCTAGCGGGGAGACCCAGTACTTC.

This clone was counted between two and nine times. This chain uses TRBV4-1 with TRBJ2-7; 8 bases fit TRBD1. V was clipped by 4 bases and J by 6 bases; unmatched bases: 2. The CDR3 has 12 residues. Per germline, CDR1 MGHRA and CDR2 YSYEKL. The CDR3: CASSRTGFEQYF. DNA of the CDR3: TGCGCCAGCAGCCGGACAGGGTTCGAGCAGTACTTC.

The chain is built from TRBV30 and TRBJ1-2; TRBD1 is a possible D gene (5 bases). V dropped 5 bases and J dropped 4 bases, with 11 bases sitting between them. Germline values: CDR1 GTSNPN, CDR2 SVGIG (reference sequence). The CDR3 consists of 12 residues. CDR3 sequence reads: CAWEPTGYGYTF. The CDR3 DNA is TGTGCCTGGGAACCTACAGGCTATGGCTACACCTTC.

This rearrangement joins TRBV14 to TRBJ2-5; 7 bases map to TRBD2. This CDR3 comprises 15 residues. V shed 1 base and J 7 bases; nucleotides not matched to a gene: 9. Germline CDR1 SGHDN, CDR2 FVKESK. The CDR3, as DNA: TGTGCCAGCAGCCAAGTTTTGCGGGAGACGGGGACCCAGTACTTC. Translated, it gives CASSQVLRETGTQYF.

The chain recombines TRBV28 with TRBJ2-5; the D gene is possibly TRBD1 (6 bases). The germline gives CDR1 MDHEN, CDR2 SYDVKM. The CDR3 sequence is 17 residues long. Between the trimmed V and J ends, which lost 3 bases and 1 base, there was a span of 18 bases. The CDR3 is CASSFHEGDPTQETQYF. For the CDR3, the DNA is TGTGCCAGCAGTTTTCATGAGGGGGATCCAACCCAAGAGACCCAGTACTTC. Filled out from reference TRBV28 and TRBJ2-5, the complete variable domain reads DVKVTQSSRYLVKRTGEKVFLECVQDMDHENMFWYRQDPGLGLRLIYFSYDVKMKEKGDIPEGYSVSREKKERFSLILESASTNQTSMYLCASSFHEGDPTQETQYFGPGTRLLVL.